The 27 T cell receptor beta chains listed next were all sequenced from one sample in a study of shared clonotypes between healthy human individuals. Some clones are missing from TCRdb's copy, which holds only in-frame ones; the method was immunoSEQ multiplex PCR. The data hold about 470,000 clones, with around 79% observed a single time. The sequencing input was PBMCs. These receptors originate from a woman in her thirties or forties in good health. Some clones in this sample may be carry-over from other donors' samples.

This sequence joins TRBV11-2 and TRBJ2-7; D remains ambiguous. Germline CDR1 and CDR2: SGHAT and FQNNGV. V gave up 0 bases and J gave up 2 bases, with 5 bases separating them. The CDR3 contains 13 residues. CDR3 sequence (DNA): TGTGCCAGCAGCTTAGAGGGCACCTACGAGCAGTACTTC. Encoded protein: CASSLEGTYEQYF.

J is TRBJ1-5 and V is TRBV30; 7 positions agree with TRBD1. With 2 bases clipped from V and 1 base from J, the junction kept 14 bases outside the gene matches. Looked up from germline, CDR1 is GTSNPN and CDR2 is SVGIG (reference sequence). The CDR3 spans 18 residues. The CDR3 bases are TGTGCCTGGAGTTCGACAGGGACTATGTTAGGGAGCAATCAGCCCCAGCATTTT. Translated: CAWSSTGTMLGSNQPQHF.

This chain joins TRBV28 and TRBJ2-7, with 15 bases identical to TRBD2. The germline CDR1 and CDR2 sequences are MDHEN and SYDVKM. This CDR3 region has 16 residues. J lost 5 bases, V lost 5 bases, and 7 bases had no gene match. The chain's CDR3 is CASSLGLAGGKDEQYF. CDR3 in DNA: TGTGCCAGCAGTCTCGGACTAGCGGGAGGGAAGGACGAGCAGTACTTC. Combining the CDR3 with reference TRBV28 and TRBJ2-7 gives the whole variable domain DVKVTQSSRYLVKRTGEKVFLECVQDMDHENMFWYRQDPGLGLRLIYFSYDVKMKEKGDIPEGYSVSREKKERFSLILESASTNQTSMYLCASSLGLAGGKDEQYFGPGTRLTVT.

The chain combines TRBV10-2 with TRBJ2-2; D is undetermined. V lost 2 bases and J lost 1, with 5 bases in between. The CDR3 contains 14 residues. The germline CDR1 and CDR2 sequences are WSHSY and SAAADI. The chain's CDR3 is CASSEPGNTGELFF. In nucleotides, the CDR3 is TGCGCCAGCAGTGAGCCCGGGAACACCGGGGAGCTGTTTTTT.

In this sample, this clone turned up once. The rearrangement uses TRBV5-1 and TRBJ2-5, with a weak D call TRBD1 (6 bases). V gave up 5 bases and J gave up 2 bases, with 10 bases separating them. The CDR3 contains 13 residues. CDR1 is SGHRS and CDR2 is YFSETQ in the germline V gene. The CDR3 reads CASRTQGQETQYF. The CDR3 DNA sequence: TGCGCCAGCAGGACCCAGGGGCAAGAGACCCAGTACTTC.

The rearrangement joins TRBV7-2 to TRBJ2-6; D is undetermined. The V end was cut by 5 bases, the J end by 0 bases, with 8 bases between. This CDR3 is 15 amino acids long. Germline V gene data show CDR1 as SGHTA and CDR2 as FQGNSA. CDR3 in amino acids: CASSPQGSGANVLTF. The CDR3 DNA is TGTGCCAGCAGCCCACAAGGCTCTGGGGCCAACGTCCTGACTTTC.

This chain links TRBV27 with TRBJ1-1, with D possibly TRBD1 on 5 matching bases. The V gene's germline CDR1 is MNHEY and CDR2 SMNVEV (reference sequence). Trimming cost V 6 bases and J 0 bases, with 14 bases left between them. The CDR3 consists of 15 residues. The CDR3 DNA follows: TGTGCCAGCAGCCGGCGGGGACGGATGAACACTGAAGCTTTCTTT. Its translation: CASSRRGRMNTEAFF.

This clone was detected a few times. The chain combines TRBV5-1 with TRBJ2-2; tentatively, D is TRBD2 (5 bases). Trimming took off 4 bases at V and 6 bases at J, with 13 bases between the two ends. The CDR3 is made up of 14 amino acids. Germline CDR1 SGHRS, CDR2 YFSETQ. For the CDR3, the DNA is TGCGCCAGCAGCCTCCGCGGACTCTCCGGGGAGCTGTTTTTT. Translating it yields CASSLRGLSGELFF.

The chain links TRBV7-2 to TRBJ1-5, with unresolved D. Trimming took off 2 bases at V and 10 bases at J, with 9 bases between the two ends. This CDR3 has 12 residues. The V gene's germline CDR1 is SGHTA and CDR2 FQGNSA. CDR3: CASSLPSEPQHF. The DNA of the CDR3 is TGTGCCAGCAGCTTACCCAGCGAACCCCAGCATTTT.

V is TRBV12-5 and J is TRBJ2-7; no definite D call. Germline V gene lookup returns CDR1 LGHNT and CDR2 FRNRAP. The ends were cut back, 0 bases at V and 2 bases at J, with 17 bases in the middle. The CDR3 sequence is 17 residues long. This CDR3 is CASGLVLGRLGTYEQYF. The CDR3 region has the DNA TGTGCTAGTGGTTTGGTACTGGGTCGGCTGGGAACCTACGAGCAGTACTTC.

The chain joins TRBV5-1 to TRBJ2-2, with D tentatively TRBD1 (6 bases). Trimming took 4 bases from V and 2 from J, leaving 12 bases between them. The germline V gene has CDR1 SGHRS and CDR2 YFSETQ. This CDR3 is built from 15 residues. The CDR3 DNA reads as TGCGCCAGCAGCACCGGACAGACCAACACCGGGGAGCTGTTTTTT. Its translation is CASSTGQTNTGELFF.

In its sample, this clone was seen a few times. The gene calls are TRBV7-9 and TRBJ2-7; 12 bases agree with TRBD2. V was clipped by 2 bases and J by 5 bases; unmatched bases: 4. This CDR3 comprises 15 residues. CDR1 is SEHNR, CDR2 FQNEAQ, per germline (reference sequence). DNA of the CDR3: TGTGCCAGCAGCTTAAGACTAGCGGGAGCGGACGAGCAGTACTTC. Encoded protein: CASSLRLAGADEQYF.

The chain links TRBV15 to TRBJ1-2; D call uncertain. Trimming cost V 0 bases and J 1 base, with 6 bases left between them. The CDR3 is 14 residues long. Looked up from germline, CDR1 is LNHNV and CDR2 is YYDKDF (reference sequence). In DNA, the CDR3 is TGTGCCACCAGCAGAGATGCAAATAACTATGGCTACACCTTC. This translates into CATSRDANNYGYTF.

The chain combines TRBV2 with TRBJ2-3, with D possibly matching TRBD2 (5 bases). Germline CDR1 reads SNHLY; CDR2 reads FYNNEI. The germline V and J ends were trimmed by 3 bases and 0 bases, with 10 bases remaining between them. This CDR3 has 15 amino acids. CDR3 DNA sequence: TGTGCCAGCAGTGAGGGCGGGCCTAGCACAGATACGCAGTATTTT. It codes for CASSEGGPSTDTQYF.

The V gene is TRBV5-1, the J gene TRBJ1-4, with D possibly TRBD1 on 6 matching bases. The CDR3 runs 14 residues. Germline CDR1 and CDR2: SGHRS and YFSETQ. V lost 3 bases to trimming and J lost 7 bases, with 13 bases between them. The DNA of the CDR3 is TGCGCCAGCAGCTCAATACAGGGTAGTGAAAAACTGTTTTTT. Encoded protein: CASSSIQGSEKLFF.

The chain has TRBV4-1 and TRBJ1-1; no firm D call. CDR3 size: 14 residues. Germline CDR1 is MGHRA and CDR2 is YSYEKL. V lost 4 bases, J lost 1 base, and 10 bases lay in between. CDR3 sequence: CASSLADWNTEAFF. The CDR3 DNA reads as TGCGCCAGCAGCCTAGCCGACTGGAACACTGAAGCTTTCTTT.

The chain uses TRBV5-5 and TRBJ2-1; D tentatively fits TRBD1 or TRBD2 (6 bases each). From germline, CDR1 is SGHKS and CDR2 YYEKEE (reference sequence). Trimming left V 1 base short and J 6 bases short, with 8 bases between. The CDR3 has 13 amino acids. This CDR3 reads CASSLRGANEQFF. In nucleotides, the CDR3 is TGTGCCAGCAGCTTGAGGGGGGCCAATGAGCAGTTCTTC.

J is TRBJ2-7 and V is TRBV15; 8 bases align to TRBD1. J lost 5 bases, V lost 0 bases, and 12 bases had no gene match. Germline V CDR1 and CDR2: LNHNV, YYDKDF (reference sequence). This CDR3 contains 17 residues. CDR3 loop: CATSRDRLATGEHEQYF. Here the CDR3 DNA reads TGTGCCACCAGCAGAGATAGGCTGGCGACAGGGGAACACGAGCAGTACTTC.

This clone occurred many times. CDR3: CASTQGTNTGELFF. CDR3 bases: TGTGCCAGCACGCAGGGAACGAACACCGGGGAGCTGTTTTTT. The chain has TRBV2 and TRBJ2-2, with a possible D match to TRBD1 (5 bases). There are 14 residues in the CDR3. Looked up from germline, CDR1 is SNHLY and CDR2 is FYNNEI. V lost 7 bases and J lost 0, with 9 bases in between.

The gene calls are TRBV11-2 and TRBJ2-7; the D gene is possibly TRBD2 (6 bases). This CDR3 is 15 amino acids long. Per germline, CDR1 SGHAT and CDR2 FQNNGV. V was shortened by 2 bases and J by 1 base, with 12 bases between the two germline ends. CDR3 DNA sequence: TGTGCCAGCAGCTTATTAGTAGCGGCTTCCTACGAGCAGTACTTC. Protein: CASSLLVAASYEQYF.

V usage is TRBV19 and J usage is TRBJ1-5, with TRBD1 matching over 7 bases. Per germline, CDR1 LNHDA and CDR2 SQIVND (reference sequence). CDR3 length equals 15 residues. The ends lost 6 bases at V and 2 bases at J; junction bases unmatched: 7. The CDR3 coding sequence is TGTGCCAGTAGCGACTCGGACAGGCGCAATCAGCCCCAGCATTTT. Its translation is CASSDSDRRNQPQHF. Using reference TRBV19 and TRBJ1-5 for the parts outside the CDR3, the full variable domain is DGGITQSPKYLFRKEGQNVTLSCEQNLNHDAMYWYRQDPGQGLRLIYYSQIVNDFQKGDIAEGYSVSREKKESFPLTVTSAQKNPTAFYLCASSDSDRRNQPQHFGDGTRLSIL.

The rearrangement links TRBV30 to TRBJ1-5, with D unresolved. Trimming cost V 0 bases and J 0 bases, with 6 bases left between them. The germline gives CDR1 GTSNPN, CDR2 SVGIG (reference sequence). The CDR3 is 14 residues long. The chain's CDR3 is CAWSVRYSNQPQHF. DNA of the CDR3: TGTGCCTGGAGTGTCCGATATAGCAATCAGCCCCAGCATTTT.

In its sample, this clone was seen once. The chain combines TRBV15 with TRBJ2-3; a weak D match, TRBD1 (5 bases). The germline CDR1 and CDR2 sequences are LNHNV and YYDKDF (reference sequence). The CDR3 has 14 residues. V lost 3 bases and J 5 bases, leaving 12 bases between the germline ends. This chain's CDR3 is CATSRGQRGDTQYF. The CDR3 region has the DNA TGTGCCACCAGCAGGGGGCAAAGGGGAGATACGCAGTATTTT.

V and J are TRBV7-3 and TRBJ2-1; no firm D call. Trimming left V 1 base short and J 7 bases short, with 11 bases between. CDR3 length: 14 residues. From germline, CDR1 is SGHTA and CDR2 FQGTGA. CDR3 region: CASSLMPTSNEQFF. The CDR3 DNA reads TGTGCCAGCAGCTTAATGCCGACGAGTAATGAGCAGTTCTTC.

The chain recombines TRBV7-9 with TRBJ1-1, with D possibly matching TRBD1 (5 bases). This CDR3 region has 12 residues. From germline, CDR1 is SEHNR and CDR2 FQNEAQ (reference sequence). V lost 4 bases and J lost 10, with 13 bases in between. CDR3 amino acids: CASSYGGGAAFF. In nucleotides, the CDR3 is TGTGCCAGCAGCTACGGCGGTGGGGCAGCTTTCTTT.

The V and J genes are TRBV29-1 and TRBJ2-2, with 10 bases matching TRBD2. The CDR3 sequence is 15 residues long. V shed 6 bases, J shed 2 bases, and the junction held 6 bases outside the gene matches. CDR1 and CDR2 (germline): SQVTM, ANQGSEA. CDR3 residues: CSVIGLADNTGELFF. The CDR3 DNA reads as TGCAGCGTGATAGGACTAGCGGATAACACCGGGGAGCTGTTTTTT.

For the CDR3, the DNA is TGCGCCAGCAGTAGACAGGGGCCGCTCACCGGGGAGCTGTTTTTT. Its protein product is CASSRQGPLTGELFF. The rearrangement joins TRBV10-2 to TRBJ2-2; 8 positions agree with TRBD1. V shed 5 bases, J shed 4 bases, and the junction held 6 bases outside the gene matches. CDR1 is WSHSY, CDR2 SAAADI, per germline. The CDR3 loop spans 15 amino acids.